One and the same sample provided the 4 T cell receptor beta chains below, sequenced in a study of blood T cell repertoires in COVID-19. Repertoires were generated with immunoSEQ multiplex PCR, while TCRdb's copy carries only in-frame clones and drops some. The data contain approximately 130,000 clones, approximately 85% of them singletons. Sequenced input: peripheral blood. The receptors come from a human donor in a cohort sampled during active COVID-19.

This clone was detected only a few times. The chain links TRBV7-9 to TRBJ2-7, with 8 bases that match TRBD2. Germline V gene lookup returns CDR1 SEHNR and CDR2 FQNEAQ (reference sequence). The CDR3 has 14 residues. J lost 5 bases, V lost 5 bases, and 8 bases had no gene match. The CDR3 coding sequence is TGTGCCAGCAGCCGCGCTAGCGGGTCCAACGAGCAGTACGTC. Amino acids: CASSRASGSNEQYV.

The chain links TRBV6-1 to TRBJ2-7; 7 bases agree with TRBD2. Germline CDR1 and CDR2: MNHNS and SASEGT. After removal of 1 base from V and 7 bases from J, the junction contained 7 bases not matched to a gene. The CDR3 length is 14 residues. The CDR3 bases are TGTGCCAGCAGTGAAGGATCGGTACTAGCGGAGCAGTACTTC. Translating gives CASSEGSVLAEQYF.

The gene calls are TRBV18 and TRBJ2-3; maybe TRBD2 (6 bases). V was pared by 2 bases and J by 5 bases, with 14 bases between. The CDR3 consists of 15 residues. The germline V gene has CDR1 KGHSH and CDR2 LQKENI. The CDR3 region is CASSPWRVTQDTQYF. The CDR3 DNA follows: TGTGCCAGCTCACCATGGAGGGTCACACAAGATACGCAGTATTTT.

There are a few counts of this clone. As DNA, the CDR3 is TGTGCCAGCAGCTCCGTTCAGGTAGTTTCTGGAAACACCATATATTTT. Translated, it gives CASSSVQVVSGNTIYF. The chain is built from TRBV7-9 and TRBJ1-3, with D unclear. The germline V gene has CDR1 SEHNR and CDR2 FQNEAQ (reference sequence). With 4 bases removed from V and 1 base from J, the gap between germline ends came to 14 bases. The CDR3 runs 16 residues.